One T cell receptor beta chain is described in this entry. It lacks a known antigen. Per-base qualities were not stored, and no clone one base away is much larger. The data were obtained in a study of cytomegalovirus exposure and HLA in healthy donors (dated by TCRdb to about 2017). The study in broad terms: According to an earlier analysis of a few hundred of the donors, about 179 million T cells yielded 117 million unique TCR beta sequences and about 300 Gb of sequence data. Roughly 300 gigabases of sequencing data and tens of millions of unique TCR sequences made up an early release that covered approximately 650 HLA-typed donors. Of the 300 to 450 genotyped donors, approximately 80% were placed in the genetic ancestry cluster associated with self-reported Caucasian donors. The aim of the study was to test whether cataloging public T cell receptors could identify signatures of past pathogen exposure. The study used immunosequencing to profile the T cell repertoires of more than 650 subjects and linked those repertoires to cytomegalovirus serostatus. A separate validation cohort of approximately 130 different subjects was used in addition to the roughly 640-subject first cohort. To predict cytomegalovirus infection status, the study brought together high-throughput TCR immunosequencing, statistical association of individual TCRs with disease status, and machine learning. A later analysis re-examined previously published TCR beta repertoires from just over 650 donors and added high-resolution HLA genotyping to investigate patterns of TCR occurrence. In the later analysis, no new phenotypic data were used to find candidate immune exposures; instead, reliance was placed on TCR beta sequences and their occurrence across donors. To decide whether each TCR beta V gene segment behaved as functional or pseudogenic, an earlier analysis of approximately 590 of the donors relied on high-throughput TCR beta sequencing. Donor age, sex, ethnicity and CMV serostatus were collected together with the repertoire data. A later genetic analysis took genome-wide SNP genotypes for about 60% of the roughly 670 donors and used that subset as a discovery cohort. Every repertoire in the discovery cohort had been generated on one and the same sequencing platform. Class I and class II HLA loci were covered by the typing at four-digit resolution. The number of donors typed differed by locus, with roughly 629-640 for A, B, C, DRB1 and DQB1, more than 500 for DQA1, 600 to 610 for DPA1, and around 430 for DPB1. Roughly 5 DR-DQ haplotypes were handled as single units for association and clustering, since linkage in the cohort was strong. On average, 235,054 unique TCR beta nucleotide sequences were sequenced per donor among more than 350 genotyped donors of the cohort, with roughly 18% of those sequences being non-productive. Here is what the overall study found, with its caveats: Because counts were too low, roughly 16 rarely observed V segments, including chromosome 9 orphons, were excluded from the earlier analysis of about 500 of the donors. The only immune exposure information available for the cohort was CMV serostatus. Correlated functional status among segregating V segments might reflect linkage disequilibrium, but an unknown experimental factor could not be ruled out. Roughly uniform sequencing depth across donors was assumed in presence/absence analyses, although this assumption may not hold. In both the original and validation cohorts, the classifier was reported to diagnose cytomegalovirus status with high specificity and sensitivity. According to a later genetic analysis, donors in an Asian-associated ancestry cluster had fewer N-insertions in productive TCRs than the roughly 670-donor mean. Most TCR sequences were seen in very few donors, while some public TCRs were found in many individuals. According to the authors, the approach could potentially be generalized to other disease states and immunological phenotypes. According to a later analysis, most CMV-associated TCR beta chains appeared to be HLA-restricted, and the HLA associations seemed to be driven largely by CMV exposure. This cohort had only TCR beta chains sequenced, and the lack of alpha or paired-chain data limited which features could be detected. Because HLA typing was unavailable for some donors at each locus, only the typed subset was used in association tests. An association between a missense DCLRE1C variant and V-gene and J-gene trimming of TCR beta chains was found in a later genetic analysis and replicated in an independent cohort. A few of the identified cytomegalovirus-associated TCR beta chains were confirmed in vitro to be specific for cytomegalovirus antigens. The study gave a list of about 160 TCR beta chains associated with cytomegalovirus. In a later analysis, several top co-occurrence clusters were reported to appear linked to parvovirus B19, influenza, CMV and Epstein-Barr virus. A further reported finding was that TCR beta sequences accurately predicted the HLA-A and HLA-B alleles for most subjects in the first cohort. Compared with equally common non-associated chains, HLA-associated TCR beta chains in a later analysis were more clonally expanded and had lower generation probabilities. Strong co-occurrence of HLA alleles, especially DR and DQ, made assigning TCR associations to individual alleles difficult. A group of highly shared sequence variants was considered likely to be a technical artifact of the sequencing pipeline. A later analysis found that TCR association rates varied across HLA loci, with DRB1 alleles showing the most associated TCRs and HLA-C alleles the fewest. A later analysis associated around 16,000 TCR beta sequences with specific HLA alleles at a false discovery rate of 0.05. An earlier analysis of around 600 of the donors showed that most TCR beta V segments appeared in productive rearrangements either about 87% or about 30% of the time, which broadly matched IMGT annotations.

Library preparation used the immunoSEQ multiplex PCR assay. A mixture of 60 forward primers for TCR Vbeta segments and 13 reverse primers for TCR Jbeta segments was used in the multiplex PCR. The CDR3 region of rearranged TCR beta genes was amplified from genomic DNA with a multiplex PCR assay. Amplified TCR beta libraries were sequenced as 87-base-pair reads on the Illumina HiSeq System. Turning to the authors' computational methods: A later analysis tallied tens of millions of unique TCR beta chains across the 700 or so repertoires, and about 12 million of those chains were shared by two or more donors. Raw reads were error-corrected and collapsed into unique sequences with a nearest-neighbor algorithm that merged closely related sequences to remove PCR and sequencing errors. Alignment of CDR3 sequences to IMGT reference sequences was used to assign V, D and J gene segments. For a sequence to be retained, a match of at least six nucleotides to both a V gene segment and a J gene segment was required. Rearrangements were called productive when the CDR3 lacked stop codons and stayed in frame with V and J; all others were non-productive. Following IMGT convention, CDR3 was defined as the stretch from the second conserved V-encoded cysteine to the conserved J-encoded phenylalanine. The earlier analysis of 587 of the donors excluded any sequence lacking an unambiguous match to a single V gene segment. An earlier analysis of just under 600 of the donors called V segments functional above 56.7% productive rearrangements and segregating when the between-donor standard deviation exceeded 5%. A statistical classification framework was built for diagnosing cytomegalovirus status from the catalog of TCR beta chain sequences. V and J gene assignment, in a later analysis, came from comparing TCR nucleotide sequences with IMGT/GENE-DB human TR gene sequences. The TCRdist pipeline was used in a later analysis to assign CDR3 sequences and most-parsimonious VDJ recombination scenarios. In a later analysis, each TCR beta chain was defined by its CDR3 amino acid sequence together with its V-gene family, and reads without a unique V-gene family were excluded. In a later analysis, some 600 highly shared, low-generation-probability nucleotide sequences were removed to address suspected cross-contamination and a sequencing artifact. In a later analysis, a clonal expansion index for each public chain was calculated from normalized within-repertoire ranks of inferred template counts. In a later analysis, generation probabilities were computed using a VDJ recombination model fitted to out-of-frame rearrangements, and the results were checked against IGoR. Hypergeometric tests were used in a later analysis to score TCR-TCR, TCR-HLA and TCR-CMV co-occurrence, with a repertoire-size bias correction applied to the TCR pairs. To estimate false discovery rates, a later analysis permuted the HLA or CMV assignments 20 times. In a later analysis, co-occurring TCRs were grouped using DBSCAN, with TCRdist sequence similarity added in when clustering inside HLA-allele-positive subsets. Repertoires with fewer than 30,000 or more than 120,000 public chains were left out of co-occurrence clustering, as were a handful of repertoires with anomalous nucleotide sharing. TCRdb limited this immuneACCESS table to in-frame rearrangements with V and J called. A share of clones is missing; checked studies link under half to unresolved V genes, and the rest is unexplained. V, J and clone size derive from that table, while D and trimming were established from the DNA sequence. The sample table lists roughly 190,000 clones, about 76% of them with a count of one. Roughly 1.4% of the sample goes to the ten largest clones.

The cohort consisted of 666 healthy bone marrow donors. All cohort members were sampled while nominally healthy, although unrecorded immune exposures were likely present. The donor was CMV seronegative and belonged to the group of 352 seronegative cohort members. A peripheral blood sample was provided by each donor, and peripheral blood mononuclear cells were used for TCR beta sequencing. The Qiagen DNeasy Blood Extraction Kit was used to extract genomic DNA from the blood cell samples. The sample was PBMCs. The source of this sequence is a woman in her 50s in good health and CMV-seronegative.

In nucleotides, the sequence is TGTGCCAGCTCACCACAGATGGCCAGCTCTGGAAACACCATATATTTT. Protein translation: CASSPQMASSGNTIYF. The rearranged segments are TRBV18 and TRBJ1-3; confidence is insufficient to name the D gene. CDR1 and CDR2, looked up from the germline V gene, are KGHSH and LQKENI. The junction shows trimming of 1 base on V and 0 bases on J, plus 10 bases between the germline ends. The CDR3 measures 16 amino acids from cysteine to phenylalanine. Left in the record is the CDR3 DNA by itself, 48 bases read in frame from the first base. Full variable domain (CDR3 extended with the reference TRBV18 and TRBJ1-3 proteins): NAGVMQNPRHLVRRRGQEARLRCSPMKGHSHVYWYRQLPEEGLKFMVYLQKENIIDESGMPKERFSAEFPKEGPSILRIQQVVRGDSAAYFCASSPQMASSGNTIYFGEGSWLTVV.